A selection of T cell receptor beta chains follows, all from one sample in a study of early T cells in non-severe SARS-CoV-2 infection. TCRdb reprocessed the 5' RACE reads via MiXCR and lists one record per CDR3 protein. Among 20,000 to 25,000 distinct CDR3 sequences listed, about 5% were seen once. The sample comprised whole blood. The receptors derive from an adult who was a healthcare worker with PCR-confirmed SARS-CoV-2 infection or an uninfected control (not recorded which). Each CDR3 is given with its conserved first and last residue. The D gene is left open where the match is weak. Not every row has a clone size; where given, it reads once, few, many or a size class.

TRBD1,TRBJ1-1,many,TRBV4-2,TGTGCCAGCAGCCAAGATGGTAACAGGGGTACTGAAGCTTTCTTT,CASSQDGNRGTEAFF
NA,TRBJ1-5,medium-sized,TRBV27,TGTGCCAGCAGTTTAAGGGTGGCTCAGCCCCAGCATTTT,CASSLRVAQPQHF
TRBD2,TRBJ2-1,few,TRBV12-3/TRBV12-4,TGTGCCAGCAGTCCCCGGGGGACTAGCGGTGAGCAGTTCTTC,CASSPRGTSGEQFF
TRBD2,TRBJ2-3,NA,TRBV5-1,TGCGCCAACAGCGGGGGTACAGCCTATAGCACAGATACGCAGTATTTT,CANSGGTAYSTDTQYF
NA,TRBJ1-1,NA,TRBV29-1,TGCAGCGTTGCTGACACTGAAGCTTTCTTT,CSVADTEAFF
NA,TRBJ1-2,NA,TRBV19,TGTGCCAGTAGTGACCCCCGGGACGGAGTCTATGGCTACACCTTC,CASSDPRDGVYGYTF
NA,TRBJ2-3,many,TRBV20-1,TGCAGTGCTAGAGGATTCAGCACAGATACGCAGTATTTT,CSARGFSTDTQYF
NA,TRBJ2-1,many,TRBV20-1,TGCAGTGCTAGAGGGGCCAATGAGCAGTTCTTC,CSARGANEQFF
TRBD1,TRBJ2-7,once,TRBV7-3,TGTGCCAGCAGCCGCAGGGACAGGGGCGAGCAGTACTTC,CASSRRDRGEQYF
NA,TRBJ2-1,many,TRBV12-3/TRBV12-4,TGTGCCAGCAGTTTTTCAGTCACCTACAATGAGCAGTTCTTC,CASSFSVTYNEQFF
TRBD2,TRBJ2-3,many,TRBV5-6,TGTGCCAGCATCTCCTTAGCGGGGGGGCCGCTAGATACGCAGTATTTT,CASISLAGGPLDTQYF
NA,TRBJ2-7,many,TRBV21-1,TGTGCCAGCAGCAAAGCCACCGACAGGCTATGCCTGGATACCTACGAGCAGTACTTC,CASSKATDRLCLDTYEQYF
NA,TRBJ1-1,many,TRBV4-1,TGCGCCAGCAGCCAAGCGGGCGCCCAGAACACTGAAGCTTTCTTT,CASSQAGAQNTEAFF
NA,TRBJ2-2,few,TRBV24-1,TGTGCCACCAGTGAGGACTTGGACACCGGGGAGCTGTTTTTT,CATSEDLDTGELFF
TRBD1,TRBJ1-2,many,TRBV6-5,TGTGCCAGCAGTCGGGACAGGGTCAACGGCTACACCTTC,CASSRDRVNGYTF
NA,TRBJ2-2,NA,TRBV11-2,TGTGCCAGCAGCTGGACACCTGCGAACACCGGGGAGCTGTTTTTT,CASSWTPANTGELFF
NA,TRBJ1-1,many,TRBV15,TGTGCCACCAGCAGAGATCTAGGTACGATTGGGGAAGCTTTCTTT,CATSRDLGTIGEAFF
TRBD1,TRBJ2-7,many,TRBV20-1,TGCAGTGCTAGAGACAGGGGGCAAAGGGAGCAGTACTTC,CSARDRGQREQYF
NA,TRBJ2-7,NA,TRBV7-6,TGTGCCAGCAGGGAGTCGGGGGAGCAGTACTTC,CASRESGEQYF
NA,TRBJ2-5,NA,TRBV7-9,TGTGCCAGCAGCTTAGCGGGAAGGGTTACCGCACAAGAGACCCAGTACTTC,CASSLAGRVTAQETQYF
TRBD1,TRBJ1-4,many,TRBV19,TGTGCCAGTAGACTCCGGGACAGGGGTGAAAAACTGTTTTTT,CASRLRDRGEKLFF
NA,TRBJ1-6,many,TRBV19,TGTGCCAGTAGTCACCCCTTTGAGAATTCACCCCTCCACTTT,CASSHPFENSPLHF
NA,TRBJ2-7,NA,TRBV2,TGTGCCAGCAGTGAAGCGCTTCTAGGCCCCGGAGGAGGCGAGCAGTACTTC,CASSEALLGPGGGEQYF
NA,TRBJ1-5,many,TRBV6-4,TGTGCCAGCAGTGATTACCGACGGGTCGGCAATCAGCCCCAGCATTTT,CASSDYRRVGNQPQHF
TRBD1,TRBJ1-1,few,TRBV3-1,TGTGCCAGCAGCCAACGACAGGGGACGGCTAAGATAGCTTTCTTT,CASSQRQGTAKIAFF
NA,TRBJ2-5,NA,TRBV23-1,TGCGCCAGCAGTCAGCCTCCGGGACAAAAAACCCAGTACTTC,CASSQPPGQKTQYF
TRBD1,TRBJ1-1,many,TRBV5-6,TGTGCCAGCAGCACCAAGACAGGGGGTCTCTCAGTAGCTTTCTTT,CASSTKTGGLSVAFF